The sequence of this TCR beta chain was determined in a study of T cell responses to AZD1222 COVID-19 vaccine. Study observations and caveats: Baseline antibody screening turned up just a handful of seropositive AZD1222 recipients.

V gave up 7 bases and J gave up 2 bases, with 15 bases separating them. Germline lookup yields CDR1 MNHEY and CDR2 SVGAGI. This CDR3 is 15 amino acids long. In this sample, this clone turned up once. Antigen unknown. Sequencing was performed with immunoSEQ multiplex PCR; in TCRdb, only in-frame clones are kept and a portion is missing. The table lists tens of thousands of clones, nearly 90% of them singletons. The sequences come from peripheral blood, collected on day 0 of AZD1222 vaccination. This clonotype was obtained from an adult in good health. The V gene is TRBV6-5, the J gene TRBJ1-5; D remains unclear. The CDR3 sequence is CASTVGGLGNQPQHF. In DNA, the CDR3 is TGTGCCAGCACCGTAGGAGGTTTAGGCAATCAGCCCCAGCATTTT.